These 10 T cell receptor beta chains share one sample of origin, sequenced in a study of early T cells in non-severe SARS-CoV-2 infection. Each CDR3 protein is one row after TCRdb ran MiXCR on the 5' RACE reads. This table holds 100,000 to 150,000 distinct CDR3 sequences, about 16% found once. Material for sequencing was whole blood. Receptor source: an adult who was a healthcare worker with PCR-confirmed SARS-CoV-2 infection or an uninfected control (not recorded which).

In this sample, this clonotype turned up a few times. The rearrangement uses TRBV4-1 and TRBJ2-5; D may match TRBD1 or TRBD2 (5 bases each). Germline V gene lookup returns CDR1 MGHRA and CDR2 YSYEKL. The CDR3 has 14 residues. Deletions cut 3 bases from V and 4 bases from J, with 12 bases between. CDR3 amino acids: CASSQGTGRETQYF. The CDR3, as DNA: TGCGCCAGCAGCCAGGGGACGGGGAGAGAGACCCAGTACTTC.

The chain joins TRBV19 to TRBJ2-2; D is ambiguous. The CDR3 totals 14 residues. V was trimmed by 6 bases and J by 3 bases, leaving 11 bases between them. Germline-derived CDR1 and CDR2 are LNHDA and SQIVND (reference sequence). The CDR3 is CASRTRGYTGELFF. The CDR3 DNA follows: TGTGCCAGTAGAACCCGAGGCTACACCGGGGAGCTGTTTTTT. The full variable domain, completed using reference TRBV19 and TRBJ2-2, is DGGITQSPKYLFRKEGQNVTLSCEQNLNHDAMYWYRQDPGQGLRLIYYSQIVNDFQKGDIAEGYSVSREKKESFPLTVTSAQKNPTAFYLCASRTRGYTGELFFGEGSRLTVL.

The chain uses TRBV6-1 and TRBJ1-2; 9 nucleotides line up with TRBD1. The CDR3 has 16 amino acids. Germline lookup yields CDR1 MNHNS and CDR2 SASEGT. Unmatched junction bases numbered 8, after V lost 2 bases and J lost 4 bases. The chain's CDR3 is CASSEHLQGAVYGYTF. The CDR3 nucleotides read TGTGCCAGCAGTGAACACTTACAGGGGGCGGTCTATGGCTACACCTTC.

This clonotype was seen more than once but under ten times. This chain joins TRBV5-1 and TRBJ1-6, with a tentative D call TRBD1 (6 bases). The V gene lost 1 base and the J gene lost 10 bases, with 18 bases spanning the gap. The germline CDR1 and CDR2 sequences are SGHRS and YFSETQ. The CDR3 totals 16 residues. CDR3 region: CASSLIRQALGSPLHF. Written as DNA, the CDR3 is TGCGCCAGCAGCTTGATCCGACAGGCCCTAGGGTCACCCCTCCACTTT.

This chain uses TRBV2 with TRBJ1-2; the D gene is possibly TRBD1 (6 bases). The ends were cut back, 7 bases at V and 4 bases at J, with 10 bases in the middle. This CDR3 is built from 12 residues. Germline V CDR1 and CDR2: SNHLY, FYNNEI. This CDR3 is CASIRQVYGYTF. The CDR3 DNA reads as TGTGCCAGCATCCGACAGGTCTATGGCTACACCTTC.

V usage is TRBV9 and J usage is TRBJ2-3; D not certain. V was cut by 0 bases and J by 13 bases, with 18 bases left in between. The CDR3 spans 14 residues. Germline V gives CDR1 SGDLS, CDR2 YYNGEE. CDR3 in amino acids: CASSVADFGGVEYF. CDR3 DNA: TGTGCCAGCAGCGTAGCTGACTTTGGTGGTGTTGAGTATTTT.

Regarding this clonotype: Being one base from a much bigger clone, this may be a read error. The V gene is TRBV14, the J gene TRBJ2-3, with 7 bases identical to TRBD2. The CDR3 covers 16 residues. Germline assignment: CDR1 SGHDN and CDR2 FVKESK. The CDR3, as DNA: TGTGCCAGCAGCCCCATCTCGCGGGAGAACACAGATACGCGGTATTTT. Residues: CASSPISRENTDTRYF.

Many counts were recorded for this clonotype. The gene calls are TRBV27 and TRBJ2-1; 7 positions agree with TRBD2. J was trimmed by 7 bases and V by 3 bases; bases with no gene match: 18. CDR1 and CDR2 (germline): MNHEY, SMNVEV (reference sequence). The CDR3 contains 18 residues. The CDR3: CASSFLSTGLVLGNEQFF. The DNA of the CDR3 is TGTGCCAGCAGTTTCCTTTCAACCGGACTAGTTTTGGGGAATGAGCAGTTCTTC.

There are a few counts of this clonotype. The chain is built from TRBV5-4 and TRBJ2-5; 11 nucleotides align to TRBD2. J lost 4 bases, V lost 4 bases, and 15 bases had no gene match. CDR3 size: 18 residues. Germline loops: CDR1 SGHNT, CDR2 YYREEE (reference sequence). CDR3: CASSIRLAGLVAGETQYF. The CDR3 DNA is TGTGCCAGCAGCATACGACTAGCGGGACTCGTTGCGGGAGAGACCCAGTACTTC. Full variable domain (rest looked up from reference TRBV5-4 and TRBJ2-5): ETGVTQSPTHLIKTRGQQVTLRCSSQSGHNTVSWYQQALGQGPQFIFQYYREEENGRGNFPPRFSGLQFPNYSSELNVNALELDDSALYLCASSIRLAGLVAGETQYFGPGTRLLVL.

The CDR3 is CASRQQGVNTGELFF. The CDR3, as DNA: TGTGCCAGCAGGCAACAGGGAGTGAACACCGGGGAGCTGTTTTTT. The chain is built from TRBV2 and TRBJ2-2, with D perhaps matching TRBD1 (6 bases). This CDR3 contains 15 residues. CDR1 and CDR2 from the germline V gene are SNHLY and FYNNEI. Trimming cost V 6 bases and J 1 base, with 12 bases left between them.